This T cell receptor beta chain was documented in a study of blood T cells in healthy people across ages. This clonotype was seen only a few times. A much larger clone is a single base away; this may be a read error. Alongside a J-beta primer mix, a sample-barcoded 5' primer served in a second PCR lasting 7 to 11 cycles. TCRdb re-analysed the 5' RACE reads in MiXCR, keeping a single row per CDR3 protein. Of 600,000 to 800,000 distinct CDR3 sequences in the sample, approximately 52% are singletons; the top ten hold approximately 13%. Per the germline V gene, CDR1 is SSHAT and CDR2 is FNYEAQ (reference sequence). V lost 5 bases, J lost 5 bases, and 6 bases stayed unmatched. This CDR3 contains 14 residues.

Source material: blood. The TCR sequence derives from a woman over 75 in good health. V is TRBV7-7 and J is TRBJ2-1; TRBD1 matches at 7 bases. Written as DNA, the CDR3 is TGTGCCAGCAGCGCATTGGACAGGAACAATGAGCAGTTCTTC. Residues: CASSALDRNNEQFF.